A selection of T cell receptor beta chains follows, all from one sample in a study of shared clonotypes between healthy human individuals. TCRdb keeps only in-frame clones here, not all; method: immunoSEQ multiplex PCR. The repertoire holds roughly 640,000 clones, with less than 85% as singletons. Sequenced input: memory CD4+ T cells sorted from blood. These receptors were taken from a young woman in good health. CDR3s include the opening cysteine and the closing phenylalanine or tryptophan. The D gene is left open where the match is weak. Rows may omit the clone size; those that give it use once, few, many or a size class.

>TRBV28|.|.|TRBJ2-6
TGTGCCAGCAGTCCCTACTCTGGGGCCAACGTCCTGACTTTC
CASSPYSGANVLTF
>TRBV27|.|TRBD2|TRBJ2-1
TGTGCCAGCAGTTTATCTAGCGGGAGCCTCAGCTCCTACAATGAGCAGTTCTTC
CASSLSSGSLSSYNEQFF
>TRBV28|.|.|TRBJ1-1
TGTGCCAGCAGTTCCCCGGACAGAACTGAAGCTTTCTTT
CASSSPDRTEAFF
>TRBV5-1|.|TRBD2|TRBJ2-2
TGCGCCAGCAGCCCCCGGGGGGCTAGCGGGACCGGGGAGCTGTTTTTT
CASSPRGASGTGELFF
>TRBV28|.|.|TRBJ1-5
TGTGCCAGCAGTTCCCCCCGTAGCAATCAGCCCCAGCATTTT
CASSSPRSNQPQHF
>TRBV11-3|.|TRBD1|TRBJ2-7
TGTGCCAGCAGCTCGAGACGGACAGGGAGCGACGAGCAGTACTTC
CASSSRRTGSDEQYF
>TRBV6-6|.|TRBD1|TRBJ2-2
TGTGCCAGCAGAACGGGGACAGGGGGCCGCACCGGGGAGCTGTTTTTT
CASRTGTGGRTGELFF
>TRBV2|few|.|TRBJ2-4
TGTGCCAGCAGACGGCGGCTAGCCAAAAACATTCAGTACTTC
CASRRRLAKNIQYF
>TRBV7-3|.|.|TRBJ2-1
TGTGCCAGCAGACGGGATAGCTCCTACAATGAGCAGTTCTTC
CASRRDSSYNEQFF
>TRBV27|.|.|TRBJ1-5
TGTGCCAGCAGTTTCCTCGGCAATCAGCCCCAGCATTTT
CASSFLGNQPQHF
>TRBV20-1|many|.|TRBJ2-1
TGCAGTGCTATCTCCAATGAGCAGTTCTTC
CSAISNEQFF
>TRBV2|few|TRBD2|TRBJ2-5
TGTGCCAGCAGTGAAGGCCTAGCGGGGGGAGGAGAGACCCAGTACTTC
CASSEGLAGGGETQYF
>TRBV2|.|.|TRBJ1-5
TGTGCCAGCAGCGAGAAGGGCTTAAGCAATCAGCCCCAGCATTTT
CASSEKGLSNQPQHF
>TRBV21-1|.|.|TRBJ1-1
TGTGCCAGCAGCAAGCAACAGGCCCAGAACACTGAAGCTTTCTTT
CASSKQQAQNTEAFF
>TRBV5-1|.|.|TRBJ2-2
TGCGCCAGCAGCTTGGTCCAGAACACCGGGGAGCTGTTTTTT
CASSLVQNTGELFF
>TRBV9|.|.|TRBJ2-3
TGTGCCAGCAGCCCCGGCGGCTATACTACAGATACGCAGTATTTT
CASSPGGYTTDTQYF
>TRBV2|.|.|TRBJ1-3
TGTGCCAGCAGTGCCAGGGACCCAACTTGGGCCTCTGGAAACACCATATATTTT
CASSARDPTWASGNTIYF
>TRBV10-3|few|.|TRBJ2-5
TGTGCCATCAGTGAAGGGGGGCCGGTTGAGACCCAGTACTTC
CAISEGGPVETQYF
>TRBV19|.|.|TRBJ1-3
TGTGCCAGTACCCCGAGGACGGGAATCACCATATATTTT
CASTPRTGITIYF
>TRBV7-6|.|.|TRBJ2-1
TGTGCCAGCAGCTTAGAGATGTGGCATGAGCAGTTCTTC
CASSLEMWHEQFF
>TRBV5-6|.|.|TRBJ2-5
TGTGCCAGCAGCTTCGGACTAACCAACACTCAAGAGACCCAGTACTTC
CASSFGLTNTQETQYF
>TRBV11-2|few|TRBD1|TRBJ1-2
TGTGCCAGCAGCTCCTTTCAGGGGGCGGGAGGCTACACCTTC
CASSSFQGAGGYTF
>TRBV7-9|.|.|TRBJ2-3
TGTGCCAGCAGCTCGCCCCCCAGTCAGGGAAGGGATACGCAGTATTTT
CASSSPPSQGRDTQYF
>TRBV7-3|.|TRBD2|TRBJ2-2
TGTGCCAGCAGCCCAGGACTAGCGGCGAACACCGGGGAGCTGTTTTTT
CASSPGLAANTGELFF
>TRBV15|once|TRBD1|TRBJ1-5
TGTGCCACCAGCAGTCAGACAGGGATTTACAGTCAGCCCCAGCATTTT
CATSSQTGIYSQPQHF
>TRBV28|.|.|TRBJ1-2
TGTGCCAGCAGTTTTGGACTGCTCTATGGCTACACCTTC
CASSFGLLYGYTF
>TRBV7-9|.|.|TRBJ2-4
TGTGCCAGCAGCGTGGATAGTTACATTCAGTACTTC
CASSVDSYIQYF
>TRBV5-1|.|.|TRBJ1-3
TGCGCCAGCAGCCCGACAAGCTCTGGAAACACCATATATTTT
CASSPTSSGNTIYF
>TRBV25-1|once|.|TRBJ2-1
TGTGCCAGCAGTGACGGACAGACACCCCCCTCCTACAATGAGCAGTTCTTC
CASSDGQTPPSYNEQFF
>TRBV4-1|.|.|TRBJ1-4
TGCGCCAGCAGCCAAGGGGGGCGAGGTGGCCCTAATGAAAAACTGTTTTTT
CASSQGGRGGPNEKLFF
>TRBV10-1|.|.|TRBJ1-2
TGCGCCAGCAGTGGTGAGGGCTTAGGCTATGGCTACACCTTC
CASSGEGLGYGYTF
>TRBV5-6|.|TRBD1|TRBJ1-2
TGTGCCAGCAGCTTGCCTCGGGACAGGCATGGCTACACCTTC
CASSLPRDRHGYTF
>TRBV2|.|.|TRBJ2-7
TGTGCCAGCAGTCTGGACGGGCTTCTAGAGCAGTACTTC
CASSLDGLLEQYF
>TRBV6-5|.|.|TRBJ2-7
TGTGCCAGCAGGGGGGGAGGGGGACCGAACTACGAGCAGTACTTC
CASRGGGGPNYEQYF
>TRBV12-5|.|.|TRBJ2-3
TGTGCTAGTGGTTTGAAGGATACGCAGTATTTT
CASGLKDTQYF
>TRBV28|few|TRBD1|TRBJ2-2
TGTGCCAGCAGTTCTGCAGGGGGCGACACCGGGGAGCTGTTTTTT
CASSSAGGDTGELFF
>TRBV4-1|.|TRBD2|TRBJ2-5
TGCGCCAGCAGCCAAGATCTTCAGCGGGGGTATCAAGAGACCCAGTACTTC
CASSQDLQRGYQETQYF
>TRBV10-1|few|.|TRBJ2-3
TGCGCCAGCAGTGCGGGAGATACGCAGTATTTT
CASSAGDTQYF
>TRBV25-1|.|TRBD2|TRBJ2-2
TGTGCCAGCAGTGATCCGGGGGAGGGCACCGGGGAGCTGTTTTTT
CASSDPGEGTGELFF
>TRBV6-6|.|.|TRBJ1-2
TGTGCCAGCAGTCCATATGTCGGCTATGGCTACACCTTC
CASSPYVGYGYTF